The entry below gives a single T cell receptor beta chain sequence along with its context. In the original analysis: The authors estimated nucleated cell counts from reference gene primer amplification. Some clones are missing from TCRdb's copy, which holds only in-frame ones; the method was immunoSEQ multiplex PCR. V and J calls and clone size are those listed in that table; D and trimming were worked out from the DNA. The table has 110,000 or so clones, around 90% seen once. The sample comes from a study of blood T cell repertoires in COVID-19. The wider study: The study drew acute and convalescent COVID-19 samples from the United States, Italy and Spain. T cells, B-cell-depleted T cells, or PBMCs supplied cDNA or gDNA.

Trimming removed 4 bases from V and 4 bases from J, with 11 bases in between. The CDR3 loop spans 13 amino acids. Germline V CDR1 and CDR2: LNHDA, SQIVND (reference sequence). The genes are TRBV19 and TRBJ2-7; D perhaps matches TRBD2 (6 bases). This TCR came from a human donor in a cohort sampled during active COVID-19. The sequenced sample consisted of peripheral blood. The CDR3 here is CASSTGTFYEQYF. CDR3 DNA: TGTGCCAGTAGTACCGGGACTTTTTACGAGCAGTACTTC.